One sample yielded the 18 T cell receptor beta chains listed below, sequenced in a study of T cell changes during pregnancy in multiple sclerosis. This table comes from immunoSEQ multiplex PCR, and its TCRdb copy is limited to in-frame clones, with some not included. This sample yields roughly 110,000 clones, of which around nine tenths are seen a single time; about 1.5% belongs to the top ten. The input for sequencing was peripheral blood, taken in the third trimester of pregnancy. Receptor source: a female donor with multiple sclerosis, enrolled in a pregnancy study.

J is TRBJ1-1 and V is TRBV19; 8 nucleotides agree with TRBD1. Germline assignment: CDR1 LNHDA and CDR2 SQIVND (reference sequence). This CDR3 has 14 amino acids. Trimming cost V 3 bases and J 5 bases; bases outside gene matches: 5. CDR3 DNA: TGTGCCAGTAGTATCGGACAGGGACGGACTGAAGCTTTCTTT. Encoded protein: CASSIGQGRTEAFF.

The chain recombines TRBV7-9 with TRBJ2-5; 7 nucleotides line up with TRBD1. CDR3 length: 15 amino acids. V lost 5 bases, J lost 4 bases, and 10 bases stayed unmatched. Germline V CDR1 and CDR2: SEHNR, FQNEAQ (reference sequence). CDR3 protein: CASSLRQGKPETQYF. Here the CDR3 DNA reads TGTGCCAGCAGCCTCAGACAGGGAAAACCAGAGACCCAGTACTTC.

The gene calls are TRBV21-1 and TRBJ2-3; TRBD1 reflects the table's D call only, with no check against the DNA. TRBV21-1 is a pseudogene locus. CDR3 size: 14 residues. The CDR3 spells CARAPQGAGDTQYF. Here the CDR3 DNA reads TGTGCCAGGGCCCCACAGGGGGCCGGGGATACGCAGTATTTT.

The chain couples TRBV28 to TRBJ1-2; TRBD1 matches at 8 bases. In germline, CDR1 is MDHEN, CDR2 SYDVKM. V lost 6 bases to trimming and J lost 4 bases; unmatched junction nucleotides: 7. This CDR3 has 14 residues. The chain's CDR3 is CASRTQGEVYGYTF. CDR3 in DNA: TGTGCCAGCAGAACACAGGGGGAGGTCTATGGCTACACCTTC.

The V call is TRBV2, the J call TRBJ1-5; 7 positions agree with TRBD1. The germline V gene has CDR1 SNHLY and CDR2 FYNNEI. V lost 8 bases and J lost 2; bases outside the gene matches: 12. The CDR3 contains 16 residues. The CDR3 nucleotides read TGTGCCAGCCTTGCGAGACAGGGCCCCGGCAATCAGCCCCAGCATTTT. Its translation is CASLARQGPGNQPQHF.

The rearrangement links TRBV7-9 to TRBJ1-2, with D maybe TRBD1 (5 bases). This CDR3 is 14 amino acids long. V lost 1 base, J lost 4 bases, and 10 bases lay in between. Germline V gives CDR1 SEHNR, CDR2 FQNEAQ (reference sequence). The DNA for the CDR3 is TGTGCCAGCAGCTTAGAGGGGTTTGGCTATGGCTACACCTTC. This encodes CASSLEGFGYGYTF. Full variable domain (missing parts from reference TRBV7-9 and TRBJ1-2): DTGVSQNPRHKITKRGQNVTFRCDPISEHNRLYWYRQTLGQGPEFLTYFQNEAQLEKSRLLSDRFSAERPKGSFSTLEIQRTEQGDSAMYLCASSLEGFGYGYTFGSGTRLTVV.

The genes are TRBV25-1 and TRBJ2-7; 8 bases are shared with TRBD2. Trimming cost V 1 base and J 4 bases; bases outside gene matches: 0. Germline assignment: CDR1 MGHDK and CDR2 SYGVNS. CDR3 size: 13 residues. Written as DNA, the CDR3 is TGTGCCAGCAGTGAATCGGGGGGGTACGAGCAGTACTTC. The encoded protein is CASSESGGYEQYF.

The chain combines TRBV19 with TRBJ1-2, with D perhaps TRBD1 (6 bases). The CDR3 totals 12 residues. Germline lookup yields CDR1 LNHDA and CDR2 SQIVND (reference sequence). Between the trimmed V and J ends, which lost 7 bases and 4 bases, there was a span of 10 bases. This chain's CDR3 is CASMQGIYGYTF. DNA for the CDR3: TGTGCCAGTATGCAGGGGATCTATGGCTACACCTTC.

This clone showed up just once. This chain connects TRBV28 to TRBJ1-5; TRBD1 aligns across 10 bases. CDR1 and CDR2 (germline): MDHEN, SYDVKM. Trimming removed 3 bases from V and 4 bases from J; junction bases left unmatched: 3. CDR3 length: 15 amino acids. The CDR3 sequence: CASSFTDRGNQPQHF. Here the CDR3 DNA reads TGTGCCAGCAGTTTTACGGACAGGGGGAATCAGCCCCAGCATTTT.

CDR3 DNA: TGTGCCAGTAGTATCGACAGGGGAGCTAATGAAAAACTGTTTTTT. This codes for CASSIDRGANEKLFF. The J gene is TRBJ1-4, the V gene TRBV19; 8 bases map to TRBD1. The CDR3 has 15 amino acids. V dropped 3 bases and J dropped 3; count of bases not matched to a gene: 3. Germline lookup yields CDR1 LNHDA and CDR2 SQIVND (reference sequence).

The V gene is TRBV4-2, the J gene TRBJ1-1; D gene unclear. CDR3 length equals 17 residues. CDR1 LGHNA and CDR2 YNFKEQ come from the germline V gene. The germline V and J ends were trimmed by 1 base and 2 bases, with 17 bases remaining between them. CDR3 residues: CASSQVKPLVPNTEAFF. CDR3 nucleotide sequence: TGTGCCAGCAGCCAAGTCAAGCCCCTGGTACCAAACACTGAAGCTTTCTTT.

This clone has a handful of counts. The V gene is TRBV15, the J gene TRBJ1-1; D is possibly TRBD1 (5 bases). V lost 5 bases and J 3 bases, leaving 7 bases between the germline ends. Germline-derived CDR1 and CDR2 are LNHNV and YYDKDF (reference sequence). CDR3 length: 12 amino acids. In DNA, the CDR3 is TGTGCCACCAGCGCAGGGTACACTGAAGCTTTCTTT. It specifies CATSAGYTEAFF.

The chain has TRBV19 and TRBJ1-1, with 8 nucleotides matching TRBD1. The germline gives CDR1 LNHDA, CDR2 SQIVND (reference sequence). CDR3 size: 15 residues. The V gene end was trimmed by 0 bases and the J gene end by 1 base; junction bases not matched to a gene: 1. CDR3: CASSIEGTGNTEAFF. DNA of the CDR3: TGTGCCAGTAGTATAGAAGGGACAGGGAACACTGAAGCTTTCTTT.

This clone was seen once. The chain joins TRBV7-2 to TRBJ2-3; 11 nucleotides agree with TRBD2. Germline V gives CDR1 SGHTA, CDR2 FQGNSA. The ends lost 5 bases at V and 0 bases at J; junction bases unmatched: 4. There are 16 residues in the CDR3. The DNA of the CDR3 is TGTGCCAGCAGCCTGCGGACTAGCGGGAGCACAGATACGCAGTATTTT. This sequence encodes CASSLRTSGSTDTQYF.

The CDR3 reads CASSPGLTTNEKLFF. DNA for the CDR3: TGCGCCAGCAGCCCGGGACTTACAACTAATGAAAAACTGTTTTTT. This chain connects TRBV5-1 to TRBJ1-4, with D perhaps TRBD1 (5 bases). Per germline, CDR1 SGHRS and CDR2 YFSETQ. The CDR3 length is 15 residues. V lost 4 bases, J lost 0 bases, and 10 bases lay in between.

Of note for this clone: The germline gene is not matched at one end of the junction; a read error may be the cause. The J gene is TRBJ2-7, the V gene TRBV11-1; D gene ambiguous. CDR3 length equals 11 residues. Germline CDR1 and CDR2: SGHAT and FQDESV (reference sequence). Here the CDR3 reads CASSGHSDPLF. The CDR3, as DNA: TGTGCCAGCAGCGGCCACAGTGACCCACTCTTC.

The J gene is TRBJ2-1, the V gene TRBV2; 7 positions match TRBD2. The CDR3 contains 16 residues. Germline loops: CDR1 SNHLY, CDR2 FYNNEI. With 3 bases clipped from V and 7 bases from J, the junction kept 12 bases outside the gene matches. The CDR3 coding sequence is TGTGCCAGCAGTGATCAGTTGGTGGGGGGAGGGAATGAGCAGTTCTTC. Translating gives CASSDQLVGGGNEQFF.

The chain combines TRBV9 with TRBJ2-3; 10 bases line up with TRBD2. With 3 bases clipped from V and 3 bases from J, the junction kept 7 bases outside the gene matches. The CDR3 length is 16 residues. Per the germline V gene, CDR1 is SGDLS and CDR2 is YYNGEE. In nucleotides, the CDR3 is TGTGCCAGCAGCGCCATCCAAGCGGGGGGGACAGATACGCAGTATTTT. This translates into CASSAIQAGGTDTQYF.